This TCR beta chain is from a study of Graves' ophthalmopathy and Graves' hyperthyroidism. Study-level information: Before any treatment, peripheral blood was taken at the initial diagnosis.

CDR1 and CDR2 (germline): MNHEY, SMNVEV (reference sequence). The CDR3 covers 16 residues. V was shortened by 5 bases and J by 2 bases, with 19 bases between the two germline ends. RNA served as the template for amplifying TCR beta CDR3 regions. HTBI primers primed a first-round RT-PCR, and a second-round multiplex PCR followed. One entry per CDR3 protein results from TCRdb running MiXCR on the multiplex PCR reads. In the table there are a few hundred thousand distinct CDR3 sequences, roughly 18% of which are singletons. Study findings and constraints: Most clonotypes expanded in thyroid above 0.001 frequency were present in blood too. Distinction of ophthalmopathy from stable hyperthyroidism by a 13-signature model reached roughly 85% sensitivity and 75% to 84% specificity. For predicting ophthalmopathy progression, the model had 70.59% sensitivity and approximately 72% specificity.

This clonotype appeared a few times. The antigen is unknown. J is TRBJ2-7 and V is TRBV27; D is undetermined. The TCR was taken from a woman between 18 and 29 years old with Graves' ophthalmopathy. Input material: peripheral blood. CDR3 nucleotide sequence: TGTGCCAGCAGTATTAAATCTAAGGTCCCCCCCTACGAGCAGTACTTC. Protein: CASSIKSKVPPYEQYF.